These T cell receptor beta chains were read from a single sample in a study of vaccination and CD4 T cells after COVID-19. These receptors' antigens are unknown. TCRdb independently ran MiXCR on the PCR reads; one entry per CDR3 protein. The table records 10,000 or so distinct CDR3 sequences, roughly a third of them present only once. Sequenced input: CD4+ T cells from blood, cultured in vitro. These receptors all come from a human donor in good health. The CDR3 runs from the conserved cysteine through the conserved F or W. The order of the fields is J gene, D gene, CDR3 length, V gene, clone size, CDR3 protein, CDR3 DNA. A D gene is named only where the DNA matches it firmly. Size values are once, few and many counts, or a class for expanded clones, and some rows have none.

J gene: TRBJ1-5; D gene: .; CDR3 length: 13; V gene: TRBV25-1; clone size: few; CDR3 protein: CASSPSGNQPQHF; CDR3 DNA: TGTGCCAGCAGCCCTAGTGGGAATCAGCCCCAGCATTTT
J gene: TRBJ1-2; D gene: .; CDR3 length: 16; V gene: TRBV5-4; clone size: .; CDR3 protein: CASSPQVRRQNYGYTF; CDR3 DNA: TGTGCCAGCAGCCCGCAGGTGAGGCGACAGAACTATGGCTACACCTTC
J gene: TRBJ2-3; D gene: .; CDR3 length: 13; V gene: TRBV29-1; clone size: .; CDR3 protein: CSVGRHLTDTQYF; CDR3 DNA: TGCAGCGTTGGTCGGCACCTCACAGATACGCAGTATTTT
J gene: TRBJ2-1; D gene: TRBD2; CDR3 length: 14; V gene: TRBV25-1; clone size: few; CDR3 protein: CASRSSGTYNEQFF; CDR3 DNA: TGTGCTAGCAGGTCTAGCGGGACCTACAATGAGCAGTTCTTC
J gene: TRBJ1-1; D gene: .; CDR3 length: 15; V gene: TRBV27; clone size: .; CDR3 protein: CASSLGGWENTEAFF; CDR3 DNA: TGTGCCAGCAGTTTAGGCGGCTGGGAGAACACTGAAGCTTTCTTT
J gene: TRBJ2-3; D gene: .; CDR3 length: 16; V gene: TRBV4-1; clone size: .; CDR3 protein: CASSQDWTGEYNTQYF; CDR3 DNA: TGCGCCAGCAGCCAAGATTGGACTGGGGAGTACAATACGCAGTATTTT
J gene: TRBJ2-7; D gene: .; CDR3 length: 14; V gene: TRBV10-3; clone size: .; CDR3 protein: CAIMGDGSLGGQYF; CDR3 DNA: TGTGCCATCATGGGGGACGGGAGCCTCGGGGGGCAGTACTTC
J gene: TRBJ2-3; D gene: TRBD2; CDR3 length: 16; V gene: TRBV20-1; clone size: few; CDR3 protein: CSARKLAPGNTDTQYF; CDR3 DNA: TGCAGTGCCAGGAAACTAGCGCCCGGGAACACAGATACGCAGTATTTT
J gene: TRBJ2-2; D gene: TRBD1; CDR3 length: 15; V gene: TRBV7-3; clone size: .; CDR3 protein: CASSRQGASTGELFF; CDR3 DNA: TGTGCCAGCAGCCGACAGGGGGCGAGTACCGGGGAGCTGTTTTTT
J gene: TRBJ2-3; D gene: TRBD2; CDR3 length: 15; V gene: TRBV6-1; clone size: .; CDR3 protein: CASSPLAGATDTQYF; CDR3 DNA: TGTGCCAGCAGTCCACTAGCGGGAGCCACAGATACGCAGTATTTT
J gene: TRBJ2-4; D gene: .; CDR3 length: 15; V gene: TRBV6-2/TRBV6-3; clone size: .; CDR3 protein: CASSPPLVAKNIQYF; CDR3 DNA: TGTGCCAGCAGCCCCCCGTTGGTTGCCAAAAACATTCAGTACTTC
J gene: TRBJ1-2; D gene: .; CDR3 length: 12; V gene: TRBV28; clone size: few; CDR3 protein: CASAAGTYGYTF; CDR3 DNA: TGTGCCAGCGCCGCAGGGACCTATGGCTACACCTTC
J gene: TRBJ2-7; D gene: .; CDR3 length: 14; V gene: TRBV5-4; clone size: .; CDR3 protein: CASSKEGGVYEQYF; CDR3 DNA: TGTGCCAGTAGTAAAGAGGGTGGAGTCTACGAGCAGTACTTC
J gene: TRBJ2-5; D gene: TRBD2; CDR3 length: 16; V gene: TRBV27; clone size: .; CDR3 protein: CASSPSSWEGPETQYF; CDR3 DNA: TGTGCCAGCAGTCCCAGTTCGTGGGAGGGCCCGGAGACCCAGTACTTC
J gene: TRBJ1-2; D gene: TRBD1; CDR3 length: 17; V gene: TRBV20-1; clone size: .; CDR3 protein: CSAYPGQALLGTQGYTF; CDR3 DNA: TGCAGTGCGTACCCGGGACAGGCCCTCCTTGGTACACAAGGCTACACCTTC
J gene: TRBJ1-6; D gene: TRBD1; CDR3 length: 15; V gene: TRBV6-5; clone size: few; CDR3 protein: CASSSRDSENSPLHF; CDR3 DNA: TGTGCCAGCAGTTCCCGGGACAGCGAGAATTCACCCCTCCACTTT
J gene: TRBJ2-3; D gene: .; CDR3 length: 15; V gene: TRBV21-1; clone size: .; CDR3 protein: CAINTGGGRTDTQYF; CDR3 DNA: TGTGCCATCAATACAGGGGGAGGAAGGACAGATACGCAGTATTTT